A single sample is the source of the 3 T cell receptor beta chains below, sequenced in a study of CXCR3-negative and CXCR3-positive naive CD8 T cells. Study findings and constraints: Comparison of naive cells showed more hydrophobic TRB CDR3s in CXCR3-positive than in CXCR3-negative naive cells.

These receptors lack a known antigen. UMI-labeled 5' RACE TRB cDNA libraries were prepared from the cells. TCRdb re-called the 5' RACE reads and gives one entry per CDR3 protein, without DNA. The sample table sets out 150,000 or so distinct CDR3 sequences. Sequencing input: naive CXCR3+ CD8+ T cells from blood. Subset denoted: CD45RO-CCR7+CD27+CD95- naive CD8+ T cells expressing CXCR3 (TNR3+). The origin of the receptors is a human donor in good health. Some clones in this sample may be carry-over from other donors' samples.

The V gene is TRBV4-1, the J gene TRBJ2-7; TCRdb's assignment of TRBD1 cannot be checked, as there is no DNA. Germline CDR1 and CDR2: MGHRA and YSYEKL. This CDR3 is built from 16 residues. CDR3 residues: CASSFRSGTGSHEQYF.

The chain links TRBV7-6 to TRBJ1-3. Germline CDR1 reads SGHVS; CDR2 reads FNYEAQ. CDR3 length: 16 residues. This CDR3 reads CASSSRSGPQGNTIYF.

The chain recombines TRBV2 with TRBJ2-1. The CDR3 extends over 16 amino acids. Germline loops: CDR1 SNHLY, CDR2 FYNNEI. CDR3 amino acids: CASSDSAGGYYNEQFF.